These 8 T cell receptor beta chains were sequenced from one sample in a study of T cell clonality in common variable immunodeficiency. The method was immunoSEQ multiplex PCR; TCRdb's version includes in-frame clones alone and lacks a portion of them. The repertoire consists of about 47,000 clones, none detected only once. The sequenced sample was peripheral blood mononuclear cells. All receptors derive from a person aged 18 to 75 in good health.

This clone was detected only a few times. At one boundary the junction diverges from the germline segment, which might be a read error. The read terminates 3 residues ahead of where the CDR3 ends, so the germline J gene completes it. The rearrangement uses TRBV5-1 and TRBJ1-3; D call uncertain. Germline CDR1 is SGHRS and CDR2 is YFSETQ. The CDR3 consists of 12 residues. The CDR3 DNA, read in part, is TGCGCCAGCAGCTACGCAGGAAACACA. It encodes CASSYAGNT. The CDR3 in full is CASSYAGNTIYF. Full variable domain (remainder filled in from reference TRBV5-1 and TRBJ1-3): KAGVTQTPRYLIKTRGQQVTLSCSPISGHRSVSWYQQTPGQGLQFLFEYFSETQRNKGNFPGRFSGRQFSNSRSEMNVSTLELGDSALYLCASSYAGNTIYFGEGSWLTVV.

This clone was observed at least ten times. The sequence runs out 3 residues before the end of the CDR3; the remainder is reconstructed from the germline J gene. The rearrangement links TRBV30 to TRBJ1-4; 9 bases fit TRBD1. The CDR3 has 15 amino acids. The junction had 9 bases not matched to a gene; V was cut back by 3 bases and J by 7 bases. Germline assignment: CDR1 GTSNPN and CDR2 SVGIG (reference sequence). Incomplete CDR3 DNA: TGTGCCTGGAGACGGGGACAGGGATTGCGTGAAAAA. This sequence encodes CAWRRGQGLREK. The CDR3 as a whole reads CAWRRGQGLREKLFF. Based on the CDR3 plus reference TRBV30 and TRBJ1-4, the full variable domain is SQTIHQWPATLVQPVGSPLSLECTVEGTSNPNLYWYRQAAGRGLQLLFYSVGIGQISSEVPQNLSASRPQDRQFILSSKKLLLSDSGFYLCAWRRGQGLREKLFFGSGTQLSVL.

This clone was recorded at least ten times. Here the CDR3 reads CASSLGAPTDTQYF. Incomplete CDR3 DNA: TGTGCCAGCAGCTTAGGAGCTCCGACAGATACG. This rearrangement joins TRBV7-2 to TRBJ2-3, with D uncertain. The sequenced fragment ends 3 residues before the CDR3 boundary, so the rest is inferred from the germline J gene. The V gene lost 1 base and the J gene lost 3 bases, with 8 bases spanning the gap. Germline assignment: CDR1 SGHTA and CDR2 FQGNSA. This CDR3 region has 14 residues. Looking up the rest from reference TRBV7-2 and TRBJ2-3 gives the full variable domain: GAGVSQSPSNKVTEKGKDVELRCDPISGHTALYWYRQSLGQGLEFLIYFQGNSAPDKSGLPSDRFSAERTGGSVSTLTIQRTQQEDSAVYLCASSLGAPTDTQYFGPGTRLTVL.

To note about this clone: This sequence may be a read error, since a much larger clone differs from it by one base. The observed sequence ends 3 residues before the CDR3 terminus, with the missing tail filled in from the germline J gene. This chain uses TRBV5-1 with TRBJ2-7; 9 nucleotides line up with TRBD1. CDR1 SGHRS and CDR2 YFSETQ come from the germline V gene. CDR3 length: 17 amino acids. The trim removed 7 bases at V and 5 bases at J, leaving 19 bases unmatched. The CDR3 reads CASGSTPPGTGTNEQYF. The sequenced part of the CDR3 DNA is TGCGCCAGCGGCTCTACGCCGCCAGGGACAGGGACAAACGAG.

This clone was counted at least ten times. Read coverage stops 3 residues before the CDR3 terminus; the germline J gene supplies the remainder. This chain connects TRBV7-2 to TRBJ1-5; D unclear. Between the trimmed V and J ends, which lost 1 base and 7 bases, there was a span of 14 bases. Germline CDR1 SGHTA, CDR2 FQGNSA. The CDR3 is 15 amino acids. The CDR3 sequence is CASSLGGPGGQPQHF. CDR3 bases read: TGTGCCAGCAGCTTAGGAGGGCCTGGTGGGCAGCCC.

This clone occurred a few times. This could be a read error, since a much larger clone is one nucleotide away. The read ends 3 residues early relative to the CDR3; the germline J gene fills the gap. The chain has TRBV7-2 and TRBJ2-3, with 9 bases aligning to TRBD1. CDR1 SGHTA and CDR2 FQGNSA come from the germline V gene. The CDR3 sequence is 14 residues long. The CDR3 bases that were read are TGTGCCAGCAGCGTCCGGGACAGGGCCAAGCCG. Encoded protein: CASSVRDRAKP. The full CDR3 sequence reads CASSVRDRAKPQYF.

This clone was counted many times. The DNA read from the CDR3 is TGCGCCAGCAGGGGACAGGGAGGGACGAACACTGAA. Translated, it gives CASRGQGGTNTE. The complete CDR3 sequence is CASRGQGGTNTEAFF. V and J are TRBV5-1 and TRBJ1-1; 9 bases are shared with TRBD1. The DNA ends 3 residues before the CDR3 does, and the rest of the CDR3 is filled in from the germline J gene. CDR3 length: 15 amino acids. J was trimmed by 1 base and V by 5 bases; bases with no gene match: 6. Per the germline V gene, CDR1 is SGHRS and CDR2 is YFSETQ.

There are many counts of this clone. The read ends 3 residues early relative to the CDR3; the germline J gene fills the gap. The chain links TRBV19 to TRBJ1-1; tentative D call: TRBD1 (6 bases). This CDR3 contains 13 residues. Germline V gene data show CDR1 as LNHDA and CDR2 as SQIVND (reference sequence). CDR3 DNA (partial): TGTGCCAGTAGTATATCAAGGGGACAAGAA. Translating gives CASSISRGQE. The full CDR3 protein reads CASSISRGQEAFF.